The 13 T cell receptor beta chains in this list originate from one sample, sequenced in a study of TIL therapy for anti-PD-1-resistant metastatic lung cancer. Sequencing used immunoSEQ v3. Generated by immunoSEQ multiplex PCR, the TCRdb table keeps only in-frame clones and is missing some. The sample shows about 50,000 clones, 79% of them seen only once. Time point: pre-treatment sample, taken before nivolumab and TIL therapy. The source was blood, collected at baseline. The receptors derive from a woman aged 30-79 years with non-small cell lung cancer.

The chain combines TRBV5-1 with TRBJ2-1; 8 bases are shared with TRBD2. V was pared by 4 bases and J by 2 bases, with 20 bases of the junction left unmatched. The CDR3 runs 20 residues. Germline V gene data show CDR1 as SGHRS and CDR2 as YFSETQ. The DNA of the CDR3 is TGCGCCAGCAGCGCGGGAGCCCAGGGGAAGAGCGGGAGTCCCTACAATGAGCAGTTCTTC. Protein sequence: CASSAGAQGKSGSPYNEQFF.

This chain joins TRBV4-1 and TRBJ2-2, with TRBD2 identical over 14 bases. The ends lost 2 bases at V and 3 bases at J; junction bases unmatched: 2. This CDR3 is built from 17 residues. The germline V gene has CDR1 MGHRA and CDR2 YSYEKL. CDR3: CASSQRGLAGDTGELFF. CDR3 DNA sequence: TGCGCCAGCAGCCAAAGGGGACTAGCGGGAGACACCGGGGAGCTGTTTTTT.

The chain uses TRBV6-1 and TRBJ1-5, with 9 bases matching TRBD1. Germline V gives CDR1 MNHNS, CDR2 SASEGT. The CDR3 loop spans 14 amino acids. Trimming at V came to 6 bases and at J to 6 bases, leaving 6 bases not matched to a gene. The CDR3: CASSDGQGLQPQHF. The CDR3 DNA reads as TGTGCCAGCAGCGATGGACAGGGGCTTCAGCCCCAGCATTTT.

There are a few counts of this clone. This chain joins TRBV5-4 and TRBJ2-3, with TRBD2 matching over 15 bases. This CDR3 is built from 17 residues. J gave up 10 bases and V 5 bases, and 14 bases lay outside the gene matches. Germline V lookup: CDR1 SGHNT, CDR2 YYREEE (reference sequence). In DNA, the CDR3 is TGTGCCAGCAGTTCATTCACGGGACTAGCGGGGGGTACCGCGCAGTATTTT. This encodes CASSSFTGLAGGTAQYF.

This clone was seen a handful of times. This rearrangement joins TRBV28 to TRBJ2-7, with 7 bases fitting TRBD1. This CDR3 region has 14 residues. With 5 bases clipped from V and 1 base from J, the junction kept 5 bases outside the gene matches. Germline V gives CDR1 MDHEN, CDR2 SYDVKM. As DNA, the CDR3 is TGTGCCAGCAGTGAACACAGGGGATCCTACGAGCAGTACTTC. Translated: CASSEHRGSYEQYF.

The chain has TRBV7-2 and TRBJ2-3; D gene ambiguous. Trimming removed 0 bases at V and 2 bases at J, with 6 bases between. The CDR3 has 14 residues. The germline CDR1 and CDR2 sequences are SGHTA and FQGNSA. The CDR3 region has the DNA TGTGCCAGCAGCTTAGCGCATAACACAGATACGCAGTATTTT. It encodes CASSLAHNTDTQYF.

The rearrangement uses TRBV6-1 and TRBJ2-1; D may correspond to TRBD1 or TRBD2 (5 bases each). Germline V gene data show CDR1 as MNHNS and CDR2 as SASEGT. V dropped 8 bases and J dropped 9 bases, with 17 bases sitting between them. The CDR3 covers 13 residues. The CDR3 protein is CASAKEWDGEQFF. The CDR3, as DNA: TGTGCCAGCGCTAAAGAATGGGACGGTGAGCAGTTCTTC.

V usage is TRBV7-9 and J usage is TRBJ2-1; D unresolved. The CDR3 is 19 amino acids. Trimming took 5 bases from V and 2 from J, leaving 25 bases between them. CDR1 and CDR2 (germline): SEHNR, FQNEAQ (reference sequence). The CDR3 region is CASSLTGKSQATTYNEQFF. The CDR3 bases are TGTGCCAGCAGCCTCACTGGTAAATCCCAGGCTACCACCTACAATGAGCAGTTCTTC.

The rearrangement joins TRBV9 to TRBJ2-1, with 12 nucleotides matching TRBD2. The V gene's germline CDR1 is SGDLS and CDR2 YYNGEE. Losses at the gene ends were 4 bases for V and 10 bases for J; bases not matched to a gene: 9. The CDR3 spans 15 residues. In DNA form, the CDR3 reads TGTGCCAGCAGCCCCCGACTAGCGGGGGTGGACGAGCAGTTCTTC. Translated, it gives CASSPRLAGVDEQFF. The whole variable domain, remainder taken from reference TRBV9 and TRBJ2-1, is DSGVTQTPKHLITATGQRVTLRCSPRSGDLSVYWYQQSLDQGLQFLIQYYNGEERAKGNILERFSAQQFPDLHSELNLSSLELGDSALYFCASSPRLAGVDEQFFGPGTRLTVL.

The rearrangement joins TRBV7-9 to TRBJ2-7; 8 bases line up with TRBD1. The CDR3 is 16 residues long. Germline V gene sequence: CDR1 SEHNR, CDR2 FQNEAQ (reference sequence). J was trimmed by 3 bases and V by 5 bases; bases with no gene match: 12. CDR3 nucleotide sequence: TGTGCCAGCAGCCAACTCAGGGGGCGAAAGGTCTACGAGCAGTACTTC. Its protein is CASSQLRGRKVYEQYF.

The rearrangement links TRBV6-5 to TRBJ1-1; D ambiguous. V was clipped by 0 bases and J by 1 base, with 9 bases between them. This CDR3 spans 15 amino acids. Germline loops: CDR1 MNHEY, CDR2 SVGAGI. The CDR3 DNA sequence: TGTGCCAGCAGTTACTCGATTGCGGAGAACACTGAAGCTTTCTTT. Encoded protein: CASSYSIAENTEAFF.

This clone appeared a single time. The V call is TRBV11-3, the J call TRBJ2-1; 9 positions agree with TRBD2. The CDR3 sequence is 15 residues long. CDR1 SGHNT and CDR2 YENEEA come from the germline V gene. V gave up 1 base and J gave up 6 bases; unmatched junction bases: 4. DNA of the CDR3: TGTGCCAGCAGCTTAGTGGCGGGGGGGCCCAATGAGCAGTTCTTC. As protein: CASSLVAGGPNEQFF.

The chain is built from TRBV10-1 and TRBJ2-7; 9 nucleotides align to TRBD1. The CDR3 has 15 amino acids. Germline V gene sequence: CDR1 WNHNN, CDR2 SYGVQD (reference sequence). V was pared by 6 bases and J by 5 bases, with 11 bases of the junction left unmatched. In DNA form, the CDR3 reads TGCGCCAGCAGCCGCGGGACAGGGTTTTTCGACGAGCAGTACTTC. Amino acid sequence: CASSRGTGFFDEQYF.